The T cell receptor (beta chain) under discussion was sequenced for a study of cytomegalovirus exposure and HLA in healthy donors. Study-level points and caveats: According to an earlier analysis, most TCR beta V segments yielded productive rearrangements about 87% or about 30% of the time. An analysis was carried out later, and it reportedly showed fewer N-insertions in an Asian-associated ancestry cluster than the 666-donor mean. Upon later analysis, HLA-associated TCR beta chains proved more clonally expanded than other, equally common chains.

Nominally healthy donors were sampled, though unrecorded immune exposures were likely. Amplification used 60 Vbeta primers and 13 Jbeta primers. The repertoire was sequenced with immunoSEQ multiplex PCR; TCRdb's copy has only in-frame clones and lacks some. The sample records 160,000 or so clones, roughly 82% being singletons. Regarding this clone: The antigen is unknown.

The clonotype was recovered from a woman aged 45-60 years in good health and CMV-seropositive. Material for sequencing was PBMCs.

The CDR3 reads CASSATSGGADTQYF. The CDR3 region has the DNA TGTGCCAGCAGCGCAACTAGCGGGGGGGCTGATACGCAGTATTTT. The chain uses TRBV7-2 and TRBJ2-3, with 13 bases fitting TRBD2. Per the germline V gene, CDR1 is SGHTA and CDR2 is FQGNSA. CDR3 size: 15 residues. V was pared by 5 bases and J by 6 bases, with 5 bases of the junction left unmatched.